The 8 T cell receptor beta chains listed next were all sequenced from one sample in a study of CD8+CD57+ T cells in acquired aplastic anemia. CD8+CD57+ cell expansion had been shown by flow cytometry in patients chosen for sequencing. Genomic DNA served as template for TCR beta VDJ and CDR3 profiling. In TCRdb, the reads were re-called with MiXCR into one record per CDR3 protein. In the table there are a few hundred thousand distinct CDR3 sequences, roughly 45% of which are singletons. The sample consisted of sorted CD4+, CD8+, or CD8+CD57+ T cells (not recorded which) from PBMCs. These receptors were obtained from a human donor with aplastic anemia.

The table lists this clonotype with a count of one. The V call is TRBV7-9, the J call TRBJ1-4; D unresolved. This CDR3 contains 14 residues. Trimming cost V 3 bases and J 5 bases, with 10 bases left between them. Looked up from germline, CDR1 is SEHNR and CDR2 is FQNEAQ (reference sequence). The CDR3 DNA sequence: TGTGCCAGCAGCTTTTCCGGACGAAATGAAAAACTGTTTTTT. Protein: CASSFSGRNEKLFF.

This sequence joins TRBV15 and TRBJ2-1; tentative D call: TRBD2 (5 bases). V was pared by 0 bases and J by 5 bases, with 5 bases between. The germline gives CDR1 LNHNV, CDR2 YYDKDF (reference sequence). The CDR3 loop spans 13 amino acids. CDR3 protein: CATSRELDNEQFF. CDR3 sequence (DNA): TGTGCCACCAGCAGAGAACTAGACAATGAGCAGTTCTTC.

This clonotype was recorded a few times. The chain is built from TRBV30 and TRBJ1-6; TRBD1 might be the D (5 bases). Germline-derived CDR1 and CDR2 are GTSNPN and SVGIG (reference sequence). Trimming took off 0 bases at V and 5 bases at J, with 11 bases between the two ends. The CDR3 extends over 15 amino acids. This chain's CDR3 is CAWSVLGTNNSPLHF. The CDR3 coding sequence is TGTGCCTGGAGTGTACTAGGGACCAATAATTCACCCCTCCACTTT.

This rearrangement joins TRBV18 to TRBJ1-2; 9 nucleotides align to TRBD1. The CDR3 loop spans 16 amino acids. The junction had 10 bases not matched to a gene; V was cut back by 4 bases and J by 4 bases. Germline V lookup: CDR1 KGHSH, CDR2 LQKENI. CDR3 nucleotides: TGTGCCAGCTCACAGAACTCGGACAGGGGCGGCTATGGCTACACCTTC. It specifies CASSQNSDRGGYGYTF.

This clonotype was seen just once. Because the CDR3 is missing its conserved closing phenylalanine or tryptophan, this is likely a read error. Because the CDR3's place on the DNA is in doubt, the DNA is left out and the CDR3 is given as listed by TCRdb. The chain links TRBV14 to TRBJ1-6; TRBD1 was called by the table and not checked on the DNA. Germline V gene sequence: CDR1 SGHDN, CDR2 FVKESK. A total of 9 residues make up the CDR3, ends included. CDR3 sequence: CASSQVPLI.

The V call is TRBV19, the J call TRBJ1-4, with 7 bases matching TRBD1. The CDR3 consists of 15 residues. Trimming cost V 1 base and J 16 bases; bases outside gene matches: 15. Germline values: CDR1 LNHDA, CDR2 SQIVND (reference sequence). Written as DNA, the CDR3 is TGTGCCAGTAGTATAGTGATCGAGACAGGGTCGGTCCCGTTTTTT. This encodes CASSIVIETGSVPFF.

This clonotype appeared a few times. J is TRBJ2-7 and V is TRBV12-3 or TRBV12-4; 14 bases align to TRBD2. Trimming took 6 bases from V and 1 from J; bases not matched to a gene: 2. This CDR3 has 15 amino acids. Written as DNA, the CDR3 is TGTGCCAGCAGACGGACTAGCGGGGGGTCCTACGAGCAGTACTTC. This encodes CASRRTSGGSYEQYF.

This clonotype was recorded at least ten times. This chain uses TRBV20-1 with TRBJ1-2; tentatively, D is TRBD1 (6 bases). The CDR3 extends over 13 amino acids. With 3 bases removed from V and 8 bases from J, the gap between germline ends came to 16 bases. Germline values: CDR1 DFQATT, CDR2 SNEGSKA (reference sequence). The CDR3 nucleotides read TGCAGTGCTAGGTACCCAGGGGTGGGAGGCTACACCTTC. Residues: CSARYPGVGGYTF.